Presented here are 19 T cell receptor beta chains from one specimen sequenced in a study of blood T cell repertoires in COVID-19 (dated by TCRdb to the early 2020s). Receptors were amplified or captured by the immunoSEQ multiplex PCR assay. TCRdb took this table from immuneACCESS and kept in-frame rearrangements with V and J called. Such tables lack part of the clones; where checked against another copy, unresolved V genes explain under half of the gap, and the rest is unexplained. This sample comprises about 210,000 clones, around 87% of them detected only once. In total, the top ten clones hold about 6% of the sample. The material sequenced was peripheral blood. The receptor source for this set is a man aged 55-75 years who had recovered from COVID-19.

The rearrangement joins TRBV6-4 to TRBJ2-1; 7 nucleotides align to TRBD1. Germline V gene data show CDR1 as MRHNA and CDR2 as SNTAGT. The CDR3 has 16 residues. V lost 4 bases and J lost 0; bases outside the gene matches: 6. CDR3 sequence: CASSATGTDSYNEQFF. CDR3 DNA sequence: TGTGCCAGCAGTGCCACGGGGACAGACTCCTACAATGAGCAGTTCTTC.

The rearrangement joins TRBV3-1 (or the pseudogene TRBV3-2) to TRBJ2-2; 7 nucleotides line up with TRBD2. Trimming removed 6 bases from V and 9 bases from J; junction bases left unmatched: 16. The CDR3 is 16 amino acids. Germline V gene data show CDR1 as LGHDT and CDR2 as YNNKEL (reference sequence). The CDR3: CASSSPRASGGRELFF. CDR3 in DNA: TGTGCCAGCAGTTCCCCGAGGGCTAGCGGAGGGCGGGAGCTGTTTTTT.

The J gene is TRBJ1-2, the V gene TRBV19, with 7 bases matching TRBD1. Germline values: CDR1 LNHDA, CDR2 SQIVND (reference sequence). Germline trimming cut 6 bases from V and 4 bases from J; bases unmatched to any gene: 17. This CDR3 has 17 amino acids. The CDR3 coding sequence is TGTGCCAGTAGCCCCCCGAGGGGCAGGGGGTCTTCCTATGGCTACACCTTC. Residues: CASSPPRGRGSSYGYTF.

The rearrangement joins TRBV9 to TRBJ2-2; maybe TRBD2 (6 bases). V shed 3 bases and J shed 2 bases, with 11 bases lying between them. From germline, CDR1 is SGDLS and CDR2 YYNGEE. The CDR3 loop spans 15 amino acids. The CDR3 bases are TGTGCCAGCAGCGCAGAGGGACTTAACACCGGGGAGCTGTTTTTT. As protein: CASSAEGLNTGELFF.

CDR3 residues: CASSFRQGANYGYTF. Written as DNA, the CDR3 is TGTGCCAGCAGCTTCCGACAGGGAGCGAACTATGGCTACACCTTC. The chain employs TRBV3-1 (or the pseudogene TRBV3-2) and TRBJ1-2; 7 bases agree with TRBD1. The CDR3 is 15 residues long. Germline loops: CDR1 LGHDT, CDR2 YNNKEL (reference sequence). Germline trimming cut 5 bases from V and 2 bases from J; bases unmatched to any gene: 8.

The chain is built from TRBV11-2 and TRBJ1-2; TRBD1 is a possible D gene (5 bases). With 4 bases removed from V and 8 bases from J, the gap between germline ends came to 17 bases. CDR1 and CDR2 (germline): SGHAT, FQNNGV. The CDR3 loop spans 14 amino acids. CDR3 nucleotide sequence: TGTGCCAGCAGCTCTAAGGCCCCGGGGGTAGGCTACACCTTC. It is translated as CASSSKAPGVGYTF.

This clone was counted a single time. This sequence joins TRBV9 and TRBJ1-1; 7 bases map to TRBD1. Per germline, CDR1 SGDLS and CDR2 YYNGEE. V lost 0 bases to trimming and J lost 10 bases; unmatched junction nucleotides: 9. This CDR3 has 14 residues. CDR3 DNA: TGTGCCAGCAGCGTAGATGTGACAGGGTCTGGAGCTTTCTTT. Its translation is CASSVDVTGSGAFF. Full variable domain (missing parts from reference TRBV9 and TRBJ1-1): DSGVTQTPKHLITATGQRVTLRCSPRSGDLSVYWYQQSLDQGLQFLIQYYNGEERAKGNILERFSAQQFPDLHSELNLSSLELGDSALYFCASSVDVTGSGAFFGQGTRLTVV.

The J gene is TRBJ2-3, the V gene TRBV7-3; 10 positions match TRBD2. Germline loops: CDR1 SGHTA, CDR2 FQGTGA. The J segment lost 4 bases and the V segment lost 5 bases, leaving 9 bases of the junction unmatched. This CDR3 region has 16 residues. CDR3 in DNA: TGTGCCAGCAGCCGAATAGCGGGGGGTTCGCCAGATACGCAGTATTTT. Protein product: CASSRIAGGSPDTQYF.

The chain links TRBV28 to TRBJ1-5; TRBD1 might be the D (5 bases). V was cut by 6 bases and J by 0 bases, with 9 bases left in between. CDR1 and CDR2 (germline): MDHEN, SYDVKM. This CDR3 has 14 residues. CDR3 amino acids: CASRQGGSNQPQHF. CDR3 in DNA: TGTGCCAGCAGGCAGGGCGGTAGCAATCAGCCCCAGCATTTT. The full variable domain, with the rest looked up from reference TRBV28 and TRBJ1-5, is DVKVTQSSRYLVKRTGEKVFLECVQDMDHENMFWYRQDPGLGLRLIYFSYDVKMKEKGDIPEGYSVSREKKERFSLILESASTNQTSMYLCASRQGGSNQPQHFGDGTRLSIL.

The rearrangement joins TRBV5-1 to TRBJ2-1, with 8 nucleotides matching TRBD2. The CDR3 length is 16 residues. Trimming at V came to 3 bases and at J to 1 base, leaving 6 bases not matched to a gene. Germline loops: CDR1 SGHRS, CDR2 YFSETQ. The CDR3 nucleotides read TGCGCCAGCAGCTCCACTAGCGGCCCATCCTACAATGAGCAGTTCTTC. Its protein is CASSSTSGPSYNEQFF.

The rearrangement joins TRBV15 to TRBJ2-6; 7 bases align to TRBD1. V was clipped by 1 base and J by 1 base; unmatched bases: 7. Germline V lookup: CDR1 LNHNV, CDR2 YYDKDF (reference sequence). There are 18 residues in the CDR3. The CDR3 sequence is CATSRGQGSLSGANVLTF. Here the CDR3 DNA reads TGTGCCACCAGCAGAGGACAGGGATCCCTATCTGGGGCCAACGTCCTGACTTTC. The full variable domain, in which reference TRBV15 and TRBJ2-6 provide the parts outside the CDR3, is DAMVIQNPRYQVTQFGKPVTLSCSQTLNHNVMYWYQQKSSQAPKLLFHYYDKDFNNEADTPDNFQSRRPNTSFCFLDIRSPGLGDTAMYLCATSRGQGSLSGANVLTFGAGSRLTVL.

This clone appeared once. The chain is built from TRBV28 and TRBJ2-1; 7 nucleotides align to TRBD1. The CDR3 is 16 residues long. From germline, CDR1 is MDHEN and CDR2 SYDVKM. V was clipped by 8 bases and J by 1 base; unmatched bases: 11. CDR3 DNA: TGTGCCAGCGGCCCGGGACAGCTACTTTCCTACAATGAGCAGTTCTTC. The encoded protein is CASGPGQLLSYNEQFF.

The chain combines TRBV13 with TRBJ2-7; D is unresolved. Between the trimmed V and J ends, which lost 2 bases and 6 bases, there was a span of 11 bases. Germline V lookup: CDR1 PRHDT, CDR2 FYEKMQ (reference sequence). This CDR3 spans 13 amino acids. The CDR3 spells CASSLRLALEQYF. CDR3 coding DNA: TGTGCCAGCAGCTTACGACTGGCGCTCGAGCAGTACTTC.

CDR3 protein: CASTALRSGAYGYTF. The CDR3 coding sequence is TGTGCCAGCACCGCGTTACGAAGTGGGGCCTATGGCTACACCTTC. This rearrangement joins TRBV11-2 to TRBJ1-2, with D perhaps matching TRBD1 (5 bases). The V end was cut by 7 bases, the J end by 4 bases, with 19 bases between. Germline CDR1 and CDR2: SGHAT and FQNNGV. The length of the CDR3 is 15 residues. The variable domain in full, completed from reference TRBV11-2 and TRBJ1-2, reads EAGVAQSPRYKIIEKRQSVAFWCNPISGHATLYWYQQILGQGPKLLIQFQNNGVVDDSQLPKDRFSAERLKGVDSTLKIQPAKLEDSAVYLCASTALRSGAYGYTFGSGTRLTVV.

This clone was picked up many times. The chain recombines TRBV5-1 with TRBJ1-2, with 9 bases that match TRBD1. The germline gives CDR1 SGHRS, CDR2 YFSETQ. Trimming at V came to 4 bases and at J to 4 bases, leaving 17 bases not matched to a gene. There are 18 residues in the CDR3. CDR3 in amino acids: CASSTETGGAFSGYGYTF. As DNA, the CDR3 is TGCGCCAGCAGCACAGAAACAGGGGGCGCATTTTCGGGCTATGGCTACACCTTC. The full variable domain, with the rest looked up from reference TRBV5-1 and TRBJ1-2, is KAGVTQTPRYLIKTRGQQVTLSCSPISGHRSVSWYQQTPGQGLQFLFEYFSETQRNKGNFPGRFSGRQFSNSRSEMNVSTLELGDSALYLCASSTETGGAFSGYGYTFGSGTRLTVV.

The J gene is TRBJ2-1, the V gene TRBV27; 9 bases are shared with TRBD2. Germline values: CDR1 MNHEY, CDR2 SMNVEV (reference sequence). The CDR3 has 16 amino acids. The trim removed 3 bases at V and 5 bases at J, leaving 8 bases unmatched. The DNA for the CDR3 is TGTGCCAGCAGTTTCCTGGCGGGGGGGCAAAACAATGAGCAGTTCTTC. Residues: CASSFLAGGQNNEQFF.

This rearrangement joins TRBV5-1 to TRBJ2-2; 7 bases align to TRBD1. The CDR3 contains 15 residues. Trimming removed 2 bases from V and 1 base from J; junction bases left unmatched: 2. Germline CDR1 and CDR2: SGHRS and YFSETQ. CDR3: CASSFRTGNTGELFF. CDR3 nucleotide sequence: TGCGCCAGCAGCTTTAGGACAGGGAACACCGGGGAGCTGTTTTTT.

CDR3 protein: CASSLLGGQGEAFF. The CDR3 DNA sequence: TGTGCCAGCAGCTTATTAGGAGGGCAAGGAGAAGCTTTCTTT. The genes are TRBV7-3 and TRBJ1-1, with D uncertain. The length of the CDR3 is 14 residues. CDR1 and CDR2 (germline): SGHTA, FQGTGA. Trimming left V 2 bases short and J 8 bases short, with 15 bases between.

This clone was counted between two and nine times. This chain connects TRBV5-4 to TRBJ2-5, with TRBD1 matching over 9 bases. This CDR3 comprises 14 residues. V lost 5 bases to trimming and J lost 5 bases; unmatched junction nucleotides: 7. Per germline, CDR1 SGHNT and CDR2 YYREEE (reference sequence). This chain's CDR3 is CASSQQGATETQYF. In DNA form, the CDR3 reads TGTGCCAGCAGTCAACAGGGGGCTACGGAGACCCAGTACTTC.